A single T cell receptor beta chain is shown here with its context. These data are taken from a study of shared clonotypes between healthy human individuals. Over several immunoSEQ plates, each subset's genomic DNA was distributed in even portions. Libraries were prepared by immunoSEQ multiplex PCR; TCRdb keeps only in-frame clonotypes and omits some of them. This table holds 97,000 or so clones, roughly 50% found once. This CDR3 contains 19 residues. The V gene is TRBV21-1, the J gene TRBJ2-7; the table's D call, TRBD2, has no DNA check behind it. TRBV21-1 is described as a pseudogene. The source material was PBMCs. The TCR was taken from a woman aged 40-49 years in good health. Some clones in this sample may be carry-over from other donors' samples. The CDR3: CASSKDDRAASGSGYEHYF. The CDR3, as DNA: TGTGCCAGCAGCAAAGATGACAGGGCTGCTAGCGGGAGTGGCTACGAGCACTACTTC.